The clone carrying this T cell receptor (beta chain) was picked up a small number of times. These data come from a study of T-cell reconstitution after alpha-beta-depleted transplantation in children. TCRbeta library construction was performed incorporating unique molecular identifiers. From the PCR reads, TCRdb called clonotypes with MiXCR, one entry per CDR3 protein. The table has 700,000 to 850,000 distinct CDR3 sequences, roughly 15% seen once; the top ten hold approximately 5%. This CDR3 is built from 14 residues. The V gene end was trimmed by 6 bases and the J gene end by 9 bases; junction bases not matched to a gene: 7. Germline V gives CDR1 MGHRA, CDR2 YSYEKL.

The receptor was derived from a male patient younger than 18 who had a stem cell transplant for acute lymphoblastic leukemia, so the T cells may come from the graft donor. This chain uses TRBV4-1 with TRBJ2-1; TRBD2 agrees at 11 bases. This material consisted of PBMCs, mostly from graft donor cells, taken 360 days after TCRalphabeta/CD19-depleted stem cell transplant. The CDR3, as DNA: TGCGCCAGCAGGGAAGGACTAGCGGGCCCTGAGCAGTTCTTC. It yields the protein CASREGLAGPEQFF.